The 5 T cell receptor beta chains below were found in one sample sequenced in a study of T-cell reconstitution after alpha-beta-depleted transplantation in children. Researchers prepared the TCRbeta library using unique molecular identifiers, the study reports. TCRdb independently ran MiXCR on the PCR reads; one entry per CDR3 protein. The table includes 100,000 to 130,000 distinct CDR3 sequences, 5% to 8% detected once. Material: PBMCs, mostly from graft donor cells, obtained 360 days after TCRalphabeta/CD19-depleted stem cell transplant. The receptors originated from a male patient between 2 and 10 years old who had a stem cell transplant for acute lymphoblastic leukemia, so the T cells may come from the graft donor.

The chain is built from TRBV28 and TRBJ2-1, with TRBD2 matching over 10 bases. The CDR3 is 14 amino acids. The ends lost 5 bases at V and 9 bases at J; junction bases unmatched: 7. CDR1 is MDHEN and CDR2 is SYDVKM in the germline V gene. CDR3: CASSPGLAFAEQFF. The CDR3 DNA is TGTGCCAGCAGTCCGGGACTAGCGTTCGCTGAGCAGTTCTTC. The variable domain in full, with the rest retrieved from reference TRBV28 and TRBJ2-1, is DVKVTQSSRYLVKRTGEKVFLECVQDMDHENMFWYRQDPGLGLRLIYFSYDVKMKEKGDIPEGYSVSREKKERFSLILESASTNQTSMYLCASSPGLAFAEQFFGPGTRLTVL.

The rearrangement joins TRBV28 to TRBJ2-4; maybe TRBD2 (8 bases). Germline V gives CDR1 MDHEN, CDR2 SYDVKM. V lost 9 bases and J 0 bases, leaving 21 bases between the germline ends. The CDR3 covers 17 residues. The CDR3 spells CARQGTGGPEAKNIQYF. The CDR3 DNA reads TGTGCCAGACAGGGGACGGGAGGGCCGGAAGCCAAAAACATTCAGTACTTC.

At least ten counts were recorded for this clonotype. V gene TRBV29-1 combines with J gene TRBJ2-7; possible D gene TRBD1, 6 bases. V lost 4 bases and J 4 bases, leaving 17 bases between the germline ends. Germline V gene sequence: CDR1 SQVTM, CDR2 ANQGSEA. This CDR3 is built from 14 residues. In DNA, the CDR3 is TGCAGCGTTGCACGCGAACAGGGCCTTTACGAGCAGTACTTC. This sequence encodes CSVAREQGLYEQYF.

This clonotype has a count of ten or more. The rearrangement uses TRBV7-2 and TRBJ2-3, with 13 bases aligning to TRBD2. The CDR3 is 15 residues long. Germline CDR1 and CDR2: SGHTA and FQGNSA. V lost 3 bases and J lost 4; bases outside the gene matches: 1. This chain's CDR3 is CASSFTSGRADTQYF. The CDR3 DNA reads as TGTGCCAGCAGCTTTACTAGCGGGAGGGCAGATACGCAGTATTTT. Full variable domain (rest looked up from reference TRBV7-2 and TRBJ2-3): GAGVSQSPSNKVTEKGKDVELRCDPISGHTALYWYRQSLGQGLEFLIYFQGNSAPDKSGLPSDRFSAERTGGSVSTLTIQRTQQEDSAVYLCASSFTSGRADTQYFGPGTRLTVL.

This clonotype was counted many times. The chain employs TRBV10-3 and TRBJ2-2, with a weak D call TRBD1 (6 bases). Germline values: CDR1 ENHRY, CDR2 SYGVKD. CDR3 length equals 15 residues. Deletions cut 3 bases from V and 5 bases from J, with 13 bases between. CDR3 region: CAISDSGTKTGELFF. CDR3 nucleotide sequence: TGTGCCATCAGTGATTCTGGGACAAAGACCGGGGAGCTGTTTTTT.